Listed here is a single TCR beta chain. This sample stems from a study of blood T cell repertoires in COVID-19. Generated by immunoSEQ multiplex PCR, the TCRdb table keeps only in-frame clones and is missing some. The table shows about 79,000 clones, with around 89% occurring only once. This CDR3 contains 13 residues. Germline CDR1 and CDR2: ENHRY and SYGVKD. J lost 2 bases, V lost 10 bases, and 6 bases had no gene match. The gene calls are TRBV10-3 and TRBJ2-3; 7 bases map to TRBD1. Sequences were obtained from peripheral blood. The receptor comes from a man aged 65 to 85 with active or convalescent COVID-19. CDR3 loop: CARSDRATDTQYF. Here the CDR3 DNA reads TGTGCCAGATCCGACAGGGCCACAGATACGCAGTATTTT.